The 4 T cell receptor beta chains reported below all come from one sample, sequenced in a study of T cells after yellow fever vaccination. MiXCR was run by TCRdb on the 5' RACE reads, yielding one entry per CDR3 protein. The table has 100,000 to 150,000 distinct CDR3 sequences, roughly 10% seen once; the top ten hold approximately 37%. The sequencing used CD8+ T cells sorted from PBMCs, collected on the day of the yellow fever booster vaccination. The receptors shown here come from a young man who received the YFV17D yellow fever vaccine.

This rearrangement joins TRBV6-2 or TRBV6-3 to TRBJ2-1; weak D call: TRBD2 (5 bases). Germline CDR1 and CDR2: MNHEY and SVGEGT. The CDR3 runs 12 residues. V lost 5 bases and J lost 8, with 10 bases in between. CDR3 in amino acids: CASSHGLDEQFF. CDR3 nucleotides: TGTGCCAGCAGTCACGGACTTGATGAGCAGTTCTTC.

This clonotype was observed a handful of times. The chain is built from TRBV11-2 and TRBJ2-3; 12 nucleotides match TRBD2. Trimming cost V 7 bases and J 4 bases; bases outside gene matches: 6. The CDR3 is 15 amino acids. Germline V gene lookup returns CDR1 SGHAT and CDR2 FQNNGV. The CDR3 loop reads CASNPSGGVSDTQYF. Here the CDR3 DNA reads TGTGCCAGCAACCCTAGCGGGGGGGTCTCAGATACGCAGTATTTT.

This clonotype was counted many times. This chain uses TRBV28 with TRBJ2-3; 11 positions agree with TRBD1. Germline trimming cut 4 bases from V and 4 bases from J; bases unmatched to any gene: 7. The CDR3 spans 16 residues. Per the germline V gene, CDR1 is MDHEN and CDR2 is SYDVKM. The CDR3 region has the DNA TGTGCCAGCAGTTCTCGGACAGGGGGCTTCTCAGATACGCAGTATTTT. This codes for CASSSRTGGFSDTQYF.

This rearrangement joins TRBV5-1 to TRBJ2-7; maybe TRBD2 (6 bases). Trimming left V 4 bases short and J 0 bases short, with 14 bases between. Germline assignment: CDR1 SGHRS and CDR2 YFSETQ. The CDR3 extends over 15 amino acids. CDR3 loop: CASSLGTDSSYEQYF. The CDR3 DNA follows: TGCGCCAGCAGCCTCGGGACTGACAGCTCCTACGAGCAGTACTTC.